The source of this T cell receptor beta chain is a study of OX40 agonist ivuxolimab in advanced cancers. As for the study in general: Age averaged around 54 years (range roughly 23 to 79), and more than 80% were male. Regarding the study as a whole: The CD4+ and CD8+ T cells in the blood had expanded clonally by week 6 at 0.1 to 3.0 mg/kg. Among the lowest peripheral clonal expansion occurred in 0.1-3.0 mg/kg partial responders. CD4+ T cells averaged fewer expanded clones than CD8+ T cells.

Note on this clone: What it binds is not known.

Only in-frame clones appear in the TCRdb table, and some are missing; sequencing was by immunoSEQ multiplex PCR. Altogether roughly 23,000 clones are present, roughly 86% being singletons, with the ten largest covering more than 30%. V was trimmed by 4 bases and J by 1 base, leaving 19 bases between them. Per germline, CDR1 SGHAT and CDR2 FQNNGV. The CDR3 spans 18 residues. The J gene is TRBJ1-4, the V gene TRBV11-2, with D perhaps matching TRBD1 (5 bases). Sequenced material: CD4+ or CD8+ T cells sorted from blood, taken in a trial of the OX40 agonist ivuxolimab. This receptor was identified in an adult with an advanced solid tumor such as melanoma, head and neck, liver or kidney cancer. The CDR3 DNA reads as TGTGCCAGCAGCTCCCCAGGGAGGCAGGACCTAACTAATGAAAAACTGTTTTTT. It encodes CASSSPGRQDLTNEKLFF.